The rows below give T cell receptor beta chains drawn from one sample of a study of cytomegalovirus exposure and HLA in healthy donors. Data came from immunoSEQ multiplex PCR; TCRdb stores just in-frame clones and leaves some out. The sample lists tens of thousands of clones; roughly 80% were seen once. Sequenced sample: PBMCs. These receptors were collected from a woman in her forties or fifties in good health and CMV-seropositive. Both conserved end residues are part of each CDR3. The D gene is left open where the match is weak. Clone size appears in some rows only: once, few, many, or a class for an expanded clone.

clone size	V gene	J gene	D gene	CDR3 DNA	CDR3 protein
NA	TRBV27	TRBJ1-1	TRBD1	TGTGCCAGCAGTCTGACAGGGGGGAACACTGAAGCTTTCTTT	CASSLTGGNTEAFF
NA	TRBV11-3	TRBJ1-3	NA	TGTGCCAGCAGCCCGCAAGGTACGGGCATATATTTT	CASSPQGTGIYF
NA	TRBV29-1	TRBJ2-7	TRBD1	TGCAGCGTTGAGACAGGGTCGTACGAGCAGTACTTC	CSVETGSYEQYF
NA	TRBV7-6	TRBJ2-1	TRBD1	TGTGCCAGCAGCTCCCAGGGGGCCGTCAATGAGCAGTTCTTC	CASSSQGAVNEQFF
NA	TRBV29-1	TRBJ1-6	NA	TGCAGCGTTGACTCAATCGGTTCACCCCTCCACTTT	CSVDSIGSPLHF
NA	TRBV10-3	TRBJ2-7	NA	TGTGCCATCATGAGTATCTCCTACGAGCAGTACTTC	CAIMSISYEQYF
NA	TRBV19	TRBJ2-6	NA	TGTGCCAGTACAAATCCCGGGGCCAACGTCCTGACTTTC	CASTNPGANVLTF
once	TRBV15	TRBJ1-1	NA	TGTGCCACCAGCGTCCGTAGGGGAACTGAAGCTTTCTTT	CATSVRRGTEAFF
NA	TRBV5-6	TRBJ2-1	TRBD2	TGTGCCAGCAGCTTGCTAGCGGGGGGCTCCTACAATGAGCAGTTCTTC	CASSLLAGGSYNEQFF
NA	TRBV2	TRBJ1-3	TRBD1	TGTGCCAGCAGTGTTCGACAGGGCTCTGGAAACACCATATATTTT	CASSVRQGSGNTIYF
NA	TRBV2	TRBJ2-1	NA	TGTGCCAGCAGTGACCCGGGGTGGGGGCGGCGTGAGCAGTTCTTC	CASSDPGWGRREQFF
NA	TRBV30	TRBJ1-1	NA	TGTGCCTGGAGTGTATGGAGACCGAACACTGAAGCTTTCTTT	CAWSVWRPNTEAFF
NA	TRBV28	TRBJ1-6	TRBD1	TGTGCCAGCAGTTTAGGACAGGTCTATAATTCACCCCTCCACTTT	CASSLGQVYNSPLHF
NA	TRBV6-5	TRBJ1-5	TRBD1	TGTGCCAGCAGCCCCTTGGACAGGCCCAATCAGCCCCAGCATTTT	CASSPLDRPNQPQHF
NA	TRBV2	TRBJ1-2	NA	TGTGCCAGCAATATCGGGGATTATGGCTACACCTTC	CASNIGDYGYTF
NA	TRBV4-1	TRBJ1-4	NA	TGCGCCAGCAGCCAGACAGGAATTAATGAAAAACTGTTTTTT	CASSQTGINEKLFF
NA	TRBV2	TRBJ1-2	NA	TGTGCCAGCAGTGACTGGACAGTAGCTAACTATGGCTACACCTTC	CASSDWTVANYGYTF
few	TRBV18	TRBJ2-7	TRBD1	TGTGCCAGCTCACCACTCCAGGGACAGGGGAACGAGCAGTACTTC	CASSPLQGQGNEQYF
few	TRBV5-4	TRBJ1-1	NA	TGTGCCAGCTCAGTAATTATGGGGGCAGGAGCCACTGAAGCTTTCTTT	CASSVIMGAGATEAFF
few	TRBV10-2	TRBJ2-3	NA	TGCGCCAGCAGTGATAGGGCAGGGGGGAGCACAGATACGCAGTATTTT	CASSDRAGGSTDTQYF
NA	TRBV6-1	TRBJ1-2	NA	TGTGCCAGCAGTGAGCAGGCTACAGTCTTAGCTAACTATGGCTACACCTTC	CASSEQATVLANYGYTF
NA	TRBV27	TRBJ2-5	NA	TGTGCCAGCAGCAAGGACAATAAAGAGACCCAGTACTTC	CASSKDNKETQYF
NA	TRBV5-1	TRBJ1-2	NA	TGCGCCAGCAGCCAGGGTGGCACTAACTATGGCTACACCTTC	CASSQGGTNYGYTF
few	TRBV5-1	TRBJ2-7	NA	TGCGCCAGCAGCTTTAAAATCGGGGTCTCCAACGAGCAGTACTTC	CASSFKIGVSNEQYF
few	TRBV27	TRBJ1-1	TRBD1	TGTGCCAGCAGTTCGTCCGGGACAGGGTACGCAGCTTTCTTT	CASSSSGTGYAAFF
NA	TRBV18	TRBJ1-5	TRBD1	TGTGCCAGCTCGACAGGGGAAGGTCAGCCCCAGCATTTT	CASSTGEGQPQHF
NA	TRBV11-2	TRBJ2-5	NA	TGTGCCAGCAGCCCCTCGGGGGGCCCTCAAGAGACCCAGTACTTC	CASSPSGGPQETQYF
NA	TRBV19	TRBJ2-5	NA	TGTGCCAGTAGTATAGCGGGATTAGAACAAGAGACCCAGTACTTC	CASSIAGLEQETQYF
NA	TRBV19	TRBJ1-1	TRBD1	TGTGCCAGTAGTTTAAGCCCCCGGGAAACAGGGGGCCAAACTGAAGCTTTCTTT	CASSLSPRETGGQTEAFF
few	TRBV19	TRBJ1-4	NA	TGTGCCAGCGGGCGCCGGGGGGTAGTAGGTGAAAAACTGTTTTTT	CASGRRGVVGEKLFF
NA	TRBV19	TRBJ2-1	TRBD1	TGTGCCAGTAGTATCTGGGACAGGGAGTACAATGAGCAGTTCTTC	CASSIWDREYNEQFF
NA	TRBV7-9	TRBJ2-3	NA	TGTTCCAGCAGCCCCCAGAGGTACGGTACGCAGTATTTT	CSSSPQRYGTQYF
NA	TRBV6-1	TRBJ2-5	TRBD1	TGTGCCAGCATCCTCGACAGGGGTTGGGAGACCCAGTACTTC	CASILDRGWETQYF
NA	TRBV29-1	TRBJ1-4	TRBD1	TGCAGCGTTTCGACAGGGGCGTTTCAAAAACTGTTTTTT	CSVSTGAFQKLFF
few	TRBV5-1	TRBJ2-7	TRBD1	TGCGCCAGCAGCTGGAGGTGGGACAGCGCGAGCGAGCAGTACTTC	CASSWRWDSASEQYF
NA	TRBV7-3	TRBJ2-2	NA	TGTGCCAGCAGCCCCGGACTGAACACCGGGGAGCTGTTTTTT	CASSPGLNTGELFF
NA	TRBV6-5	TRBJ2-1	TRBD2	TGTGCCAGCAGCCAGACTAGCGGGGGCTACAATGAGCAGTTCTTC	CASSQTSGGYNEQFF
NA	TRBV2	TRBJ2-1	TRBD1	TGTGCCAGTTGGGGACAGGGTAACAATGAGCAGTTCTTC	CASWGQGNNEQFF
NA	TRBV5-5	TRBJ1-5	TRBD1	TGTGCCAGCAGCTTGGGGACAGGAGGATATCAGCCCCAGCATTTT	CASSLGTGGYQPQHF
NA	TRBV4-1	TRBJ2-2	TRBD2	TGCGCCAGCAGCCAGGGGACTAGCTTAACCGGGGAGCTGTTTTTT	CASSQGTSLTGELFF
NA	TRBV4-1	TRBJ2-3	NA	TGCGCCAGCAGCCAAGAGAGTTCCCCGGGGGATACGCAGTATTTT	CASSQESSPGDTQYF
few	TRBV7-9	TRBJ2-3	NA	TGTGCCAGCAGCCCCCCGGGCACAGATACGCAGTATTTT	CASSPPGTDTQYF
NA	TRBV7-3	TRBJ2-2	TRBD2	TGTGCCAGCAGCTTAAAGACTAGCGGGGGCCCTCACACCGGGGAGCTGTTTTTT	CASSLKTSGGPHTGELFF
few	TRBV5-5	TRBJ1-2	TRBD1	TGTGCCAGCAGCTTGGGGGGACAGGGAGGCTATGGCTACACCTTC	CASSLGGQGGYGYTF